This TCR beta chain was recorded in a study of cytomegalovirus exposure and HLA in healthy donors. PCR employed 60 Vbeta and 13 Jbeta primers. TCRdb's copy holds only in-frame clones and misses some; the assay was immunoSEQ multiplex PCR. The sample carries roughly 200,000 clones, 87% recorded once. Germline-derived CDR1 and CDR2 are LNHDA and SQIVND (reference sequence). The CDR3 has 15 amino acids. The trim removed 1 base at V and 5 bases at J, leaving 1 base unmatched. The chain uses TRBV19 and TRBJ2-1; 11 bases are a match to TRBD2. Sequenced sample: PBMCs. The receptor comes from a young man in good health and CMV-seronegative. The CDR3 region is CASSIVAGGHNEQFF. The CDR3 DNA is TGTGCCAGTAGTATAGTAGCGGGAGGGCACAATGAGCAGTTCTTC.